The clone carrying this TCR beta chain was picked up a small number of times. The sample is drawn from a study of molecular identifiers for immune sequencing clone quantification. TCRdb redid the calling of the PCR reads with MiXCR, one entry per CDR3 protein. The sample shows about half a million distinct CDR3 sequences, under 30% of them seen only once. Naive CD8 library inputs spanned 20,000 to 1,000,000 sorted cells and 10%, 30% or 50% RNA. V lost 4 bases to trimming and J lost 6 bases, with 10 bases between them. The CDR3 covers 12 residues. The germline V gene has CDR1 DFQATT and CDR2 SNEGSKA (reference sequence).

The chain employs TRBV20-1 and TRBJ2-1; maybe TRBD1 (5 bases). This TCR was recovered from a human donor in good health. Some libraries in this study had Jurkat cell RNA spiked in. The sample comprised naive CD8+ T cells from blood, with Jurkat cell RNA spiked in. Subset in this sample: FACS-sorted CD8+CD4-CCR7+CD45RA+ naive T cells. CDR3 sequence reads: CSATGLGNEQFF. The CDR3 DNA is TGCAGTGCTACAGGGTTGGGCAATGAGCAGTTCTTC.